This TCR beta chain came from a study of CD8+ T cells in alopecia areata. In the study overall: Recipients were approximately 7-11-week-old female C3H/HeJ mice grafted with skin from 6-12-month-old C3H/HeJ donors with spontaneous alopecia.

General study results and limits: Lesional scalp exceeded normal scalp in clonality, especially in alopecia totalis/universalis.

Reverse transcribed after extraction, RNA yielded cDNA as the sequencing template. Profiled with immunoSEQ multiplex PCR; TCRdb holds only in-frame clones, not every one. Listed for the sample are around 290,000 clones, none seen a single time. The V gene's germline CDR1 is FNHDT and CDR2 SITEND (reference sequence). V gave up 1 base and J gave up 3 bases; unmatched junction bases: 4. The CDR3 is made up of 15 amino acids. Using CD4, CD8alpha, NKG2D, NKG2ACE and other markers, pooled cutaneous lymph node cells were sorted. This clone was seen only a few times. The antigen is not known. The listed genes are named as in mouse. With the read ending 4 residues before the CDR3 end, the germline J gene is used to fill in that end.

The receptor was derived from a C3H/HeJ mouse with alopecia areata. This strain's MHC haplotype is H2-k. Specimen: CD4+ T cells sorted from a lymph node. The chain links TRBV19 to TRBJ2-3, with 8 nucleotides matching TRBD2. CDR3 DNA (partial): TGTGCCAGCAGTATATCTCCTGGGGGGGCAGAA. Translating it yields CASSISPGGAE. The full CDR3 protein reads CASSISPGGAETLYF.